Below are 22 T cell receptor beta chains sequenced from a single sample in a study of Tregs in tolerant kidney transplant recipients. The method was immunoSEQ multiplex PCR; TCRdb's version includes in-frame clones alone and lacks a portion of them. The sample table includes roughly 48,000 clones. The sequenced sample was CD4+ T cells from blood, obtained before the transplant. These receptors originate from a human donor who received a combined kidney and bone marrow transplant.

Note on this clone: The CDR3 end falls 3 residues outside the read, so it is completed with the germline J gene. The genes are TRBV7-2 and TRBJ1-2, with 7 positions matching TRBD1. The CDR3 is made up of 13 amino acids. CDR1 and CDR2 (germline): SGHTA, FQGNSA. The sequenced CDR3 bases are TGTGCCAGCAGCTTATCCGGGACAGACGGC. Translation gives CASSLSGTDG. The CDR3 as a whole reads CASSLSGTDGYTF.

Note on this clone: The read ends 3 residues before the CDR3 terminus; that terminus is restored from the germline J gene. The rearrangement uses TRBV30 and TRBJ2-7; no definite D call. The V gene's germline CDR1 is GTSNPN and CDR2 SVGIG (reference sequence). The CDR3 is made up of 11 amino acids. The part of the CDR3 DNA that was read is TGTGCTGTGGCTGAATCCTACGAG. Translation: CAVAESYE. The entire CDR3 is CAVAESYEQYF.

Points on this clone: The read ends 3 residues early relative to the CDR3; the germline J gene fills the gap. The chain combines TRBV6-2 or TRBV6-3 with TRBJ1-2, with D maybe TRBD1 (6 bases). Germline V gene lookup returns CDR1 MNHEY and CDR2 SVGEGT. V gave up 2 bases and J gave up 4 bases, with 11 bases separating them. CDR3 length: 14 residues. This chain's CDR3 is CASSYDRSRYGYTF. CDR3 DNA (partial): TGTGCCAGCAGTTACGACAGGTCCCGCTATGGC.

The CDR3 bases that were read are TGTGCCTGGAGAGGGGTTGGGGAAAAA. This translates into CAWRGVGEK. The entire CDR3 reads CAWRGVGEKLFF. The genes are TRBV30 and TRBJ1-4; TRBD1 is a possible D gene (5 bases). Sequencing ends 3 residues short of the CDR3 end; the germline J gene provides the rest. Germline assignment: CDR1 GTSNPN and CDR2 SVGIG (reference sequence). V dropped 3 bases and J dropped 8 bases, with 10 bases sitting between them. This CDR3 has 12 residues.

With respect to this clone: The read finishes 3 residues shy of the CDR3 end, and the germline J gene is used to complete it. This chain connects TRBV20-1 to TRBJ2-1; tentatively, D is TRBD1 (6 bases). This CDR3 is built from 12 residues. With 8 bases removed from V and 5 bases from J, the gap between germline ends came to 13 bases. CDR1 and CDR2 (germline): DFQATT, SNEGSKA (reference sequence). CDR3 sequence reads: CSPRDTNNEQFF. The DNA read from the CDR3 is TGCAGTCCCAGGGACACCAACAATGAG.

About this clone: From the germline J gene comes the end of the CDR3, since the read stops 3 residues before it. The chain recombines TRBV6-1 with TRBJ2-5; TRBD1 is a possible D gene (6 bases). The germline V and J ends were trimmed by 2 bases and 1 base, with 8 bases remaining between them. Germline values: CDR1 MNHNS, CDR2 SASEGT. The CDR3 spans 14 residues. The CDR3 bases that were read are TGTGCCAGCAGTGAAACAGGGACCCAAGAGACC. Its translation is CASSETGTQET. The whole CDR3 sequence is CASSETGTQETQYF.

As concerns this clone: The CDR3 goes on 3 residues after the read ends, and that part is filled in from the germline J gene. This rearrangement joins TRBV19 to TRBJ2-6, with D possibly TRBD1 on 6 matching bases. The V and J ends lost 3 bases and 4 bases respectively, with 13 bases between them. The CDR3 covers 16 residues. From germline, CDR1 is LNHDA and CDR2 SQIVND (reference sequence). Here the CDR3 reads CASSIQPGEGANVLTF. Incomplete CDR3 DNA: TGTGCCAGTAGTATCCAACCAGGGGAGGGGGCCAACGTC.

On this clone itself: The CDR3 goes on 3 residues after the read ends, and that part is filled in from the germline J gene. The chain recombines TRBV7-2 with TRBJ2-7, with 10 bases identical to TRBD2. With V trimmed by 5 bases and J by 2 bases, 6 bases remained unmatched. From germline, CDR1 is SGHTA and CDR2 FQGNSA. This CDR3 is 15 amino acids long. CDR3 in amino acids: CASSPTSGNTYEQYF. CDR3 bases read: TGTGCCAGCAGCCCAACTAGCGGGAACACCTACGAG.

Notes on this clone: The read stops 3 residues short of the end of the CDR3; the missing end is completed from the germline J gene. The chain couples TRBV29-1 to TRBJ2-5; no clear D. Germline CDR1 is SQVTM and CDR2 is ANQGSEA. Trimming shortened V by 2 bases and J by 5 bases, and 3 bases separated the two germline ends. There are 10 residues in the CDR3. The part of the CDR3 DNA that was read is TGCAGCGTTGAAAGGGAGACC. Encoded protein: CSVERET. The CDR3, in full, reads CSVERETQYF.

For this clone: The CDR3 extends 3 residues past the end of the read, so its final part is completed from the germline J gene. This rearrangement joins TRBV7-3 to TRBJ2-3, with TRBD2 matching over 7 bases. Germline V gene data show CDR1 as SGHTA and CDR2 as FQGTGA. V was clipped by 2 bases and J by 4 bases; unmatched bases: 0. The CDR3 runs 13 residues. Incomplete CDR3 DNA: TGTGCCAGCAGCTTAGCGGGAGCAGATACG. Its translation: CASSLAGADT. The CDR3 as a whole reads CASSLAGADTQYF.

Regarding this clone: The read comes to an end 3 residues before the CDR3 does, leaving the germline J gene to fill in the end. Distinct nucleotide sequences in the sample also encode this CDR3. V is TRBV20-1 and J is TRBJ2-1; 11 nucleotides match TRBD2. Trimming removed 1 base from V and 9 bases from J; junction bases left unmatched: 8. Looked up from germline, CDR1 is DFQATT and CDR2 is SNEGSKA (reference sequence). This CDR3 is 15 amino acids long. CDR3 protein: CSARVPLAGVGEQFF. The sequenced part of the CDR3 DNA is TGCAGTGCTAGAGTGCCACTAGCGGGAGTGGGTGAG.

The CDR3 region is CASSYSPTSGLYNEQFF. Incomplete CDR3 DNA: TGTGCCAGCAGTTACAGTCCGACTAGCGGGCTGTACAATGAG. The V and J genes are TRBV6-2 or TRBV6-3 and TRBJ2-1, with 10 bases identical to TRBD2. With the read ending 3 residues before the CDR3 end, the germline J gene is used to fill in that end. V shed 2 bases and J 4 bases; nucleotides not matched to a gene: 8. In germline, CDR1 is MNHEY, CDR2 SVGEGT. The CDR3 is 17 amino acids.

Concerning this clone: The read ends 3 residues early relative to the CDR3; the germline J gene fills the gap. The gene calls are TRBV5-6 and TRBJ1-2, with a weak D call TRBD1 (5 bases). This CDR3 is 15 amino acids long. V gave up 7 bases and J gave up 6 bases, with 22 bases separating them. Germline CDR1 reads SGHDT; CDR2 reads YYEEEE. CDR3: CASSSYPDSVDGYTF. The sequenced CDR3 bases are TGTGCCAGCTCTTCTTACCCCGACAGTGTGGATGGC.

Points on this clone: The read ends 3 residues shy of where the CDR3 ends; the end is completed using the germline J gene. This chain connects TRBV19 to TRBJ1-2, with D possibly being TRBD1 (6 bases). The length of the CDR3 is 12 residues. Looked up from germline, CDR1 is LNHDA and CDR2 is SQIVND (reference sequence). The CDR3 bases that were read are TGTGCCAGTAGGGACAGTCGTCAAGGC. Protein product: CASRDSRQG. The whole CDR3 sequence reads CASRDSRQGYTF.

Turning to this clone: The DNA ends 3 residues before the CDR3 does, and the rest of the CDR3 is filled in from the germline J gene. This chain joins TRBV7-3 and TRBJ2-3; possible D gene TRBD1, 5 bases. CDR1 and CDR2 from the germline V gene are SGHTA and FQGTGA. The V end lost 5 bases, the J end lost 1 base, and 16 bases lay between the germline ends. CDR3 length: 16 amino acids. The CDR3: CASSQGVDSRTDTQYF. CDR3 DNA (partial): TGTGCCAGCAGCCAAGGAGTCGACAGTCGCACAGATACG.

Comments on this clone: The CDR3 end is not reached by the read, which stops 3 residues before it; the germline J gene fills it in. The rearrangement uses TRBV5-5 and TRBJ1-1, with TRBD1 matching 8 bases. The V segment lost 6 bases and the J segment 5 bases; nucleotides outside the gene matches: 12. Germline V gene lookup returns CDR1 SGHKS and CDR2 YYEKEE (reference sequence). The CDR3 is made up of 15 amino acids. CDR3 bases read: TGTGCCAGCACCGATATGGACAGGGCGGGAACTGAA. This encodes CASTDMDRAGTE. The entire CDR3 is CASTDMDRAGTEAFF.

On this clone itself: With the read ending 3 residues before the CDR3 end, the germline J gene is used to fill in that end. This sequence joins TRBV19 and TRBJ2-7; the match to TRBD2 covers 13 bases. V lost 4 bases, J lost 4 bases, and 10 bases stayed unmatched. Germline CDR1 LNHDA, CDR2 SQIVND (reference sequence). The CDR3 has 17 amino acids. CDR3 DNA, as far as it was read: TGTGCCAGTAGTACATCGACTAGCGGGAGGATTTCATACGAG. As protein: CASSTSTSGRISYE. The whole CDR3 sequence reads CASSTSTSGRISYEQYF.

Comments on this clone: The CDR3 is cut off 3 residues early in the read; its end comes from the germline J gene. V and J are TRBV12-3 or TRBV12-4 and TRBJ1-1, with 9 bases aligning to TRBD1. The CDR3 is 15 amino acids. Losses at the gene ends were 5 bases for V and 1 base for J; bases not matched to a gene: 5. The CDR3 bases that were read are TGTGCCAGCAGTCCCGGGACAGGGTGGAACACTGAA. Its translation: CASSPGTGWNTE. The whole CDR3 reads CASSPGTGWNTEAFF.

A word on this clone: The read terminates 3 residues ahead of where the CDR3 ends, so the germline J gene completes it. This sequence joins TRBV7-2 and TRBJ1-4, with D possibly matching TRBD1 (6 bases). This CDR3 has 13 amino acids. V was clipped by 3 bases and J by 5 bases, with 7 bases between them. CDR1 and CDR2 (germline): SGHTA, FQGNSA. The CDR3 protein is CASSLDRNEKLFF. The CDR3 bases that were read are TGTGCCAGCAGCTTGGACAGAAATGAAAAA.

Concerning this clone: Read coverage stops 3 residues before the CDR3 terminus; the germline J gene supplies the remainder. This chain links TRBV30 with TRBJ1-4, with D maybe TRBD1 (5 bases). V dropped 5 bases and J dropped 1 base, with 11 bases sitting between them. The germline V gene has CDR1 GTSNPN and CDR2 SVGIG (reference sequence). This CDR3 comprises 14 residues. The CDR3 DNA, read in part, is TGTGCCTGGGGTTCGACAGAAACTAATGAAAAA. Translated: CAWGSTETNEK. The CDR3 reads in full as CAWGSTETNEKLFF.

About this clone itself: The CDR3 end is not reached by the read, which stops 3 residues before it; the germline J gene fills it in. The J gene is TRBJ1-4, the V gene TRBV7-2, with 7 bases lining up with TRBD1. Germline V CDR1 and CDR2: SGHTA, FQGNSA. J lost 7 bases, V lost 4 bases, and 6 bases had no gene match. CDR3 size: 14 residues. The DNA read from the CDR3 is TGTGCCAGCAGCTCGACAGGGAAGGGTGAAAAA. Translation: CASSSTGKGEK. The complete CDR3 sequence is CASSSTGKGEKLFF.

Details on this clone: Read coverage stops 3 residues before the CDR3 terminus; the germline J gene supplies the remainder. The chain recombines TRBV5-6 with TRBJ2-5; weak D call: TRBD1 (6 bases). The CDR3 runs to 15 residues. CDR1 and CDR2 (germline): SGHDT, YYEEEE. V was pared by 2 bases and J by 1 base, with 12 bases between. The CDR3 sequence is CASSFNRVAQETQYF. The covered CDR3 bases are TGTGCCAGCAGCTTCAACAGGGTGGCCCAAGAGACC.